This T cell receptor beta chain was obtained from a study of blood T cell repertoires in COVID-19. TCRdb's copy holds only in-frame clones and misses some; the assay was immunoSEQ multiplex PCR. Of over 400,000 clones listed, around nine tenths were seen once; the top ten hold around 8%. Germline CDR1 reads ENHRY; CDR2 reads SYGVKD. The J segment lost 7 bases and the V segment lost 10 bases, leaving 5 bases of the junction unmatched. The CDR3 has 14 amino acids. The TCR originated in a woman in her sixties who had recovered from COVID-19. The sample comprised PBMCs or T cells enriched from blood (not recorded which). The rearrangement links TRBV10-3 to TRBJ2-2; 14 nucleotides line up with TRBD2. The CDR3 here is CATGLAGGNGELFF. CDR3 DNA sequence: TGTGCCACCGGACTAGCGGGGGGCAACGGGGAGCTGTTTTTT.